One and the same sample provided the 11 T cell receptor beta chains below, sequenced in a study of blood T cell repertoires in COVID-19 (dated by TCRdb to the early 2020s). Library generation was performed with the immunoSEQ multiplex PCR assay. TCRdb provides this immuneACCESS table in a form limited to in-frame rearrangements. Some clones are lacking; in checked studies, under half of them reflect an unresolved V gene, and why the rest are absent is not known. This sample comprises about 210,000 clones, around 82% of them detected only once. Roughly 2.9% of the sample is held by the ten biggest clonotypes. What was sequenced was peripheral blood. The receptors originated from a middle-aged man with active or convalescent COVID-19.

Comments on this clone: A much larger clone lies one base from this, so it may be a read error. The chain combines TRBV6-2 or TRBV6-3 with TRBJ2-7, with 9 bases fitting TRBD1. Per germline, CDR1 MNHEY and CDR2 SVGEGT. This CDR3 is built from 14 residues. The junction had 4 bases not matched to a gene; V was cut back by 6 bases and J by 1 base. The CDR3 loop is CASSPGTGSYEQYF. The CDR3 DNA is TGTGCCAGCAGCCCCGGGACAGGGTCCTACGAGCAGTACTTC.

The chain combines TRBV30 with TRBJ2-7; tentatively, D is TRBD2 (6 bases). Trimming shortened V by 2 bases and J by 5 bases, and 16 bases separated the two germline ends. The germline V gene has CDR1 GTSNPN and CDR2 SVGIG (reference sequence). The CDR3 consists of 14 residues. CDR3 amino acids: CAWSRLALFNEQYF. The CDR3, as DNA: TGTGCCTGGAGTCGGCTAGCGCTTTTCAACGAGCAGTACTTC. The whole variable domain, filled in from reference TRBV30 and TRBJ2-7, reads SQTIHQWPATLVQPVGSPLSLECTVEGTSNPNLYWYRQAAGRGLQLLFYSVGIGQISSEVPQNLSASRPQDRQFILSSKKLLLSDSGFYLCAWSRLALFNEQYFGPGTRLTVT.

CDR3 residues: CASTRGQFYEQYF. In DNA, the CDR3 is TGTGCCAGCACCCGGGGACAGTTCTACGAGCAGTACTTC. V usage is TRBV28 and J usage is TRBJ2-7; 7 bases fit TRBD1. Germline CDR1 is MDHEN and CDR2 is SYDVKM. This CDR3 spans 13 amino acids. The V gene end was trimmed by 7 bases and the J gene end by 3 bases; junction bases not matched to a gene: 6.

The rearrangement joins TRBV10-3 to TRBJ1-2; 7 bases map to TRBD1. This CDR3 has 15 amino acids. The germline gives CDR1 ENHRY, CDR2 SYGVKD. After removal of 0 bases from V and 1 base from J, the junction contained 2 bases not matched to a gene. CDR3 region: CAISESDRINYGYTF. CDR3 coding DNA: TGTGCCATCAGTGAGTCGGACAGGATTAACTATGGCTACACCTTC.

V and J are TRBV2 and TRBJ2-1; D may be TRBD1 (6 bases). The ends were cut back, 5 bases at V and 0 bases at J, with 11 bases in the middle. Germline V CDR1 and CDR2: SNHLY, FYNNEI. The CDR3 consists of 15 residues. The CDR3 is CASSIDRSSYNEQFF. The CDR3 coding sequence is TGTGCCAGCAGTATCGACAGGTCCTCCTACAATGAGCAGTTCTTC.

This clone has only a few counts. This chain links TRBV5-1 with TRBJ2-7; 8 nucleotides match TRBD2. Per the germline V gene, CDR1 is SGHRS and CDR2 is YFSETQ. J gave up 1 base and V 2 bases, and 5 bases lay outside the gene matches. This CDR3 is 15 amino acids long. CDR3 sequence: CASSFRAGASYEQYF. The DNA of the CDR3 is TGCGCCAGCAGCTTCCGAGCGGGAGCATCCTACGAGCAGTACTTC.

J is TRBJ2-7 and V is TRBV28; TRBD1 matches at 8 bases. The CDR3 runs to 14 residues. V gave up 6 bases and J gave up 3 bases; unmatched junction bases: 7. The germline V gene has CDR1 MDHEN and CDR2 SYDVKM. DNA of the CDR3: TGTGCCAGCAGCTCCGACAGGGGTCGCTACGAGCAGTACTTC. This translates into CASSSDRGRYEQYF.

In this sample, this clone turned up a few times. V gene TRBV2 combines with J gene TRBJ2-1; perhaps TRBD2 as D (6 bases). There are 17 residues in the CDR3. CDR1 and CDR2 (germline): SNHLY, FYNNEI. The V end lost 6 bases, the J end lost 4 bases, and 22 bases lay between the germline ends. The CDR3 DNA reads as TGTGCCAGCAGCCAGTCCCTATTGAGGAGGGGATACAATGAGCAGTTCTTC. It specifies CASSQSLLRRGYNEQFF.

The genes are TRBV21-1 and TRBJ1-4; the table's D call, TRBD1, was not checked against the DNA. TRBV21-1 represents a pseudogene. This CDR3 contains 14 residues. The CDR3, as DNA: TGTGCCAGAGAGAGAAGCAGGGGGGATGAAAAACTGTTTTTT. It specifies CARERSRGDEKLFF.

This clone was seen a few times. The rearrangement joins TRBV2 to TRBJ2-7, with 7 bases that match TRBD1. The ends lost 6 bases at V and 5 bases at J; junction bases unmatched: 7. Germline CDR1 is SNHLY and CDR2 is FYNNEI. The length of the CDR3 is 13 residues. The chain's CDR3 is CASSPDRVNEQYF. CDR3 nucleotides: TGTGCCAGCAGCCCAGACAGGGTAAACGAGCAGTACTTC. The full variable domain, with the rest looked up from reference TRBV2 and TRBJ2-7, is EPEVTQTPSHQVTQMGQEVILRCVPISNHLYFYWYRQILGQKVEFLVSFYNNEISEKSEIFDDQFSVERPDGSNFTLKIRSTKLEDSAMYFCASSPDRVNEQYFGPGTRLTVT.

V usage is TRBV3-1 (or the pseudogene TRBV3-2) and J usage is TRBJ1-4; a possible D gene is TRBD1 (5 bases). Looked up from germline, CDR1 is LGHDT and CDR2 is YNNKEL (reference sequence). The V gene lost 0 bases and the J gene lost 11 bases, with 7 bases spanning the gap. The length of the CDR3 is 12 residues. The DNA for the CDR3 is TGTGCCAGCAGCCAAGAAGCAGGGAAACTGTTTTTT. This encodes CASSQEAGKLFF.